The 15 T cell receptor beta chains below come from one sample, sequenced in a study of tumor-infiltrating lymphocytes in primary liver carcinoma. A primer in the constant region served to generate TCR beta cDNA from 500 ng of total RNA. Three-round nested multiplex PCR performed with slightly modified ARM-PCR produced the TCR beta libraries. The first two PCR rounds used TRBV1-TRBV30 forward primers with a C-beta reverse primer, around 10 cycles each. TCRdb itself ran the multiplex PCR reads through MiXCR, one entry per CDR3 protein. The sample carries some 180,000 distinct CDR3 sequences, 60% recorded once. Blood RNA was derived from unsorted whole blood, and germline DNA was extracted too. Sequenced input: peripheral blood. The receptors were sampled from a man aged 40-49 years with primary liver carcinoma and hepatitis B virus infection.

This clonotype was observed a few times. The genes are TRBV5-4 and TRBJ2-7; the match to TRBD2 covers 9 bases. This CDR3 has 15 residues. V shed 0 bases, J shed 3 bases, and the junction held 4 bases outside the gene matches. Germline values: CDR1 SGHNT, CDR2 YYREEE (reference sequence). The CDR3 region has the DNA TGTGCCAGCAGCTTGGGCGGGAGGGCCGTCTACGAGCAGTACTTC. This translates into CASSLGGRAVYEQYF.

The count of this clonotype is one. The chain uses TRBV7-8 and TRBJ2-7; D is perhaps TRBD1 (5 bases). Germline V gene lookup returns CDR1 SGHVS and CDR2 FQNEAQ. This CDR3 spans 12 amino acids. V shed 7 bases and J shed 2 bases, with 9 bases lying between them. The CDR3 loop is CASNLDTYEQYF. CDR3 nucleotide sequence: TGTGCCAGCAACTTGGACACCTACGAGCAGTACTTC.

This clonotype was counted between two and nine times. V is TRBV6-5 and J is TRBJ2-3; 9 bases are shared with TRBD2. The CDR3 is 14 residues long. Germline V gene lookup returns CDR1 MNHEY and CDR2 SVGAGI. Trimming at V came to 5 bases and at J to 4 bases, leaving 4 bases not matched to a gene. The CDR3 DNA reads as TGTGCCAGCAGTCCGGGACTAGCCGCAGATACGCAGTATTTT. This codes for CASSPGLAADTQYF.

In its sample, this clonotype was seen many times. CDR3 coding DNA: TGTGCCAGCAGTTACTCGACCGGGGCTGAAGCTTTCTTT. Protein product: CASSYSTGAEAFF. The chain is built from TRBV6-5 and TRBJ1-1; D is ambiguous. CDR3 length: 13 amino acids. Germline CDR1 MNHEY, CDR2 SVGAGI. V was shortened by 0 bases and J by 6 bases, with 8 bases between the two germline ends.

This clonotype was counted ten times or more. The chain links TRBV11-3 to TRBJ2-1; 7 positions match TRBD1. Germline lookup yields CDR1 SGHNT and CDR2 YENEEA. V shed 0 bases and J 9 bases; nucleotides not matched to a gene: 8. The CDR3 covers 15 residues. CDR3 sequence: CASSLDLGQNGEQFF. The CDR3 bases are TGTGCCAGCAGCTTAGATCTGGGACAGAACGGTGAGCAGTTCTTC.

For this clonotype: Mismatch with germline at one junction end may stem from a read error. V and J are TRBV11-2 and TRBJ2-2, with a tentative D call TRBD1 (6 bases). Germline-derived CDR1 and CDR2 are SGHAT and FQNNGV. The CDR3 is 15 amino acids. In DNA, the CDR3 is TGTACCAGCGGCTTAGGGGGTCTTCCCGGCGGGGAGCTGTTTTTT. Translated: CTSGLGGLPGGELFF.

To note about this clonotype: A much larger clonotype is one base distant, so this may be a read error. This chain joins TRBV29-1 and TRBJ1-6; the D is unclear. This CDR3 region has 13 residues. Germline V CDR1 and CDR2: SQVTM, ANQGSEA. Trimming removed 7 bases from V and 3 bases from J, with 10 bases in between. The CDR3 loop is CSAAQSYNSPLHF. CDR3 DNA: TGCAGCGCTGCACAGAGCTATAATTCACCCCTCCACTTT.

The chain combines TRBV6-6 with TRBJ2-1; D tentatively reads TRBD1 or TRBD2 (5 bases each). The CDR3 length is 16 residues. Trimming pared 10 bases from V and 1 base from J, leaving 20 bases between. Germline V gene lookup returns CDR1 MNHNY and CDR2 SVGAGI (reference sequence). The chain's CDR3 is CATLLEGWGSYNEQFF. The CDR3 nucleotides read TGTGCCACCCTTCTAGAGGGTTGGGGGTCCTACAATGAGCAGTTCTTC.

On this clonotype: Relative to the germline gene, one junction end is altered; a read error may explain this. This sequence joins TRBV11-2 and TRBJ2-7; D call uncertain. The CDR3 covers 14 residues. Per the germline V gene, CDR1 is SGHAT and CDR2 is FQNNGV. The CDR3 nucleotides read TGTGCCAGCAACTTAACCGACGGAGCCTACGGGCAGCAATTC. This sequence encodes CASNLTDGAYGQQF.

This chain links TRBV10-3 with TRBJ2-3; the match to TRBD2 covers 9 bases. V lost 2 bases to trimming and J lost 0 bases; unmatched junction nucleotides: 9. The CDR3 runs 18 residues. Germline CDR1 is ENHRY and CDR2 is SYGVKD. Here the CDR3 DNA reads TGTGCCATCAGTGAGATAGCGGGAGAAGTGCGTAGCACAGATACGCAGTATTTT. Amino acid sequence: CAISEIAGEVRSTDTQYF.

The sample holds a few counts of this clonotype. The genes are TRBV30 and TRBJ2-5; D not certain. V was trimmed by 2 bases and J by 6 bases, leaving 7 bases between them. The germline V gene encodes CDR1 GTSNPN and CDR2 SVGIG (reference sequence). The CDR3 consists of 11 residues. CDR3 sequence: CAWSFGKTQYF. DNA for the CDR3: TGTGCCTGGAGTTTCGGAAAGACCCAGTACTTC.

This clonotype is a singleton in its sample. The CDR3 carries no conserved terminal phenylalanine or tryptophan, so it likely arises from a read error. V and J are TRBV11-1 and TRBJ2-2; unclear D gene. The CDR3 contains 15 residues. Trimming removed 1 base from V and 1 base from J, with 7 bases in between. From germline, CDR1 is SGHAT and CDR2 FQDESV (reference sequence). The CDR3 sequence: CASSLEPMNTGELFL. The CDR3 coding sequence is TGTGCCAGCAGCTTAGAGCCCATGAACACCGGGGAGCTGTTTTTA.

The chain combines TRBV29-1 with TRBJ2-3; 7 bases are a match to TRBD2. The CDR3 is made up of 16 amino acids. V trimming: 3 bases; J trimming: 3 bases; junction bases outside the gene matches: 12. CDR1 SQVTM and CDR2 ANQGSEA come from the germline V gene. CDR3 coding DNA: TGCAGCGTTGATGCGACGGGTCCGGGGGGAACAGATACGCAGTATTTT. This gives the protein CSVDATGPGGTDTQYF.

This clonotype has just a few counts. This chain joins TRBV29-1 and TRBJ2-1; 14 bases agree with TRBD2. The CDR3 covers 14 residues. Germline CDR1 is SQVTM and CDR2 is ANQGSEA. The V and J ends lost 6 bases and 9 bases, in that order; junction bases with no gene match: 7. The CDR3 reads CSVPGLAGGSEQFF. The CDR3 DNA is TGCAGCGTGCCCGGACTAGCGGGAGGAAGTGAGCAGTTCTTC.

As for this clonotype: The junction does not match germline at one end; this may be a read error. The genes are TRBV11-2 and TRBJ2-7; perhaps TRBD1 as D (6 bases). This CDR3 has 15 residues. Germline V CDR1 and CDR2: SGHAT, FQNNGV. This CDR3 reads CANSHRQVWSHEQYF. CDR3 in DNA: TGTGCCAACAGCCATCGACAGGTATGGTCCCACGAGCAGTACTTC.